This entry lists 14 T cell receptor beta chains sequenced from one sample in a study of tumor and adjacent non-tumor tissue in lung cancer. A modified ARM-PCR protocol with three rounds of nested PCR amplified TCRbeta. TCRdb passed the multiplex PCR reads through MiXCR, listing each CDR3 protein once. Of about 50,000 distinct CDR3 sequences in the sample, 74% were seen once. RNA was extracted from bulk tissue without any cell sorting. Distant lung tissue was collected more than 3 cm away from the tumor edge. Sequences were obtained from distant non-tumor lung tissue. The source is an older woman with non-small cell lung cancer.

Notes on this clonotype: Compared with germline, one end of the junction differs, possibly owing to a read error. V is TRBV6-2 or TRBV6-3 and J is TRBJ2-7; 9 bases match TRBD1. This CDR3 spans 15 amino acids. Germline loops: CDR1 MNHEY, CDR2 SVGEGT. In nucleotides, the CDR3 is TGTACCAGGAGTTGCTCCGGGGACAGGGTCTACGAGCAGTACTTC. Its translation: CTRSCSGDRVYEQYF.

The gene calls are TRBV29-1 and TRBJ1-2; D perhaps matches TRBD1 (5 bases). Germline values: CDR1 SQVTM, CDR2 ANQGSEA. This CDR3 spans 14 amino acids. Trimming took 2 bases from V and 3 from J, leaving 13 bases between them. CDR3 coding DNA: TGCAGCGTTGAAAAGACAGACGCTGACTATGGCTACACCTTC. It codes for CSVEKTDADYGYTF. Full variable domain (remainder filled in from reference TRBV29-1 and TRBJ1-2): SAVISQKPSRDICQRGTSLTIQCQVDSQVTMMFWYRQQPGQSLTLIATANQGSEATYESGFVIDKFPISRPNLTFSTLTVSNMSPEDSSIYLCSVEKTDADYGYTFGSGTRLTVV.

As regards this clonotype: The junction differs from germline at one of its ends, possibly a read error. This chain uses TRBV12-3 or TRBV12-4 with TRBJ1-2; TRBD1 agrees at 7 bases. This CDR3 comprises 16 residues. In DNA form, the CDR3 reads TGTGCCAGCAGACTCATACCGGGACAGCCTGCCTATAGCTACACCTTC. This gives the protein CASRLIPGQPAYSYTF.

Note on this clonotype: The junction shows a germline mismatch at one end, possibly a read error. The chain combines TRBV6-5 with TRBJ2-3; possible D gene TRBD1, 6 bases. This CDR3 contains 18 residues. Germline assignment: CDR1 MNHEY and CDR2 SVGAGI. CDR3 residues: CAGSYSPVTGTFGDTQYF. The CDR3 coding sequence is TGTGCCGGCAGTTACTCCCCCGTAACAGGGACCTTTGGAGATACACAGTATTTT.

Remarks on this clonotype: The conserved closing phenylalanine or tryptophan is absent in this CDR3, likely reflecting a read error. V is TRBV4-1 and J is TRBJ1-2, with unresolved D. This CDR3 is 13 amino acids long. Germline V gene data show CDR1 as MGHRA and CDR2 as YSYEKL. Trimming stripped 8 bases from V and 4 bases from J, with 14 bases between. The CDR3 loop reads CASAEERSYGYTS. CDR3 sequence (DNA): TGCGCCAGCGCTGAGGAAAGGAGCTATGGCTACACCTCC.

About this clonotype: The junction departs from the called germline gene at one end, perhaps through a read error. The chain combines TRBV4-3 with TRBJ1-3; D is unresolved. The germline CDR1 and CDR2 sequences are LGHNA and YSLEER. The CDR3 covers 15 residues. The CDR3 reads CANSLGISTGDTIYF. The CDR3 bases are TGCGCCAACAGCCTGGGGATCAGTACCGGTGATACCATATATTTT.

To note about this clonotype: An end of the junction differs from the germline gene, which may be a read error. In DNA, the CDR3 is TGTGCCAGCAGCCAAACTGGACAAGCTGGCACAAATACGCAGTATTTT. Translation gives CASSQTGQAGTNTQYF. V gene TRBV6-2 or TRBV6-3 combines with J gene TRBJ2-3, with a tentative D call TRBD1 (5 bases). This CDR3 region has 16 residues. Per germline, CDR1 MNHEY and CDR2 SVGEGT.

As regards this clonotype: Since the CDR3 does not end with the conserved phenylalanine or tryptophan, this likely comes from a read error. The chain links TRBV20-1 to TRBJ2-2; maybe TRBD2 (7 bases). This CDR3 spans 14 amino acids. V was clipped by 7 bases and J by 9 bases, with 21 bases between them. Germline V gives CDR1 DFQATT, CDR2 SNEGSKA (reference sequence). CDR3 bases: TGCAGTGGGGAGGGGGAGGAGAGGACCTGGGAGCTGTTTGTT. It specifies CSGEGEERTWELFV.

This sequence joins TRBV7-9 and TRBJ2-7; D remains unclear. Germline V gene lookup returns CDR1 SEHNR and CDR2 FQNEAQ (reference sequence). The germline V and J ends were trimmed by 1 base and 6 bases, with 7 bases remaining between them. CDR3 length: 12 amino acids. CDR3 in amino acids: CASSLDRSEQYF. For the CDR3, the DNA is TGTGCCAGCAGCTTAGATAGGTCCGAGCAGTACTTC.

Points on this clonotype: The CDR3 carries no conserved terminal phenylalanine or tryptophan, so it likely arises from a read error. It is unclear where the CDR3 begins or ends on the DNA, so no DNA is shown, and the CDR3 is as TCRdb lists it. CDR3 protein: CASSVKGQGSSPLRS. J is TRBJ1-6 and V is TRBV6-1; the table assigns TRBD1, which was not confirmed against the DNA. Germline CDR1 reads MNHNS; CDR2 reads SASEGT. The CDR3 is 15 residues long, counting both termini.

This rearrangement joins TRBV29-1 to TRBJ2-1; tentative D call: TRBD2 (7 bases). CDR3 length: 14 residues. With 8 bases removed from V and 6 bases from J, the gap between germline ends came to 20 bases. Germline values: CDR1 SQVTM, CDR2 ANQGSEA. The CDR3 loop reads CSIGSVGGGNEQFF. For the CDR3, the DNA is TGCAGCATAGGTTCAGTGGGAGGGGGCAATGAGCAGTTCTTC.

Comments on this clonotype: The junction departs from the called germline gene at one end, perhaps through a read error. The chain joins TRBV5-4 to TRBJ2-6; D may be TRBD1 (6 bases). The CDR3 runs 18 residues. Germline V lookup: CDR1 SGHNT, CDR2 YYREEE (reference sequence). The CDR3 protein is CAGSRPGTWRSGANVLTF. As DNA, the CDR3 is TGTGCCGGCAGTCGCCCCGGGACATGGAGGTCTGGGGCCAACGTCCTGACTTTC.

Comments on this clonotype: A much larger clone sits a single nucleotide away, making a read error possible. The chain recombines TRBV5-5 with TRBJ2-1; 14 bases match TRBD2. This CDR3 is built from 18 residues. Germline CDR1 reads SGHKS; CDR2 reads YYEKEE (reference sequence). V shed 0 bases, J shed 7 bases, and the junction held 9 bases outside the gene matches. CDR3 sequence (DNA): TGTGCCAGCAGCTTGGCCCTGACTAGCGGGGGGGCCTGGAATGAGCAGTTCTTC. Translation: CASSLALTSGGAWNEQFF.

The chain has TRBV29-1 and TRBJ2-7; D is perhaps TRBD1 (5 bases). The length of the CDR3 is 11 residues. Germline loops: CDR1 SQVTM, CDR2 ANQGSEA. This CDR3 reads CSVTVTYEQYF. CDR3 nucleotide sequence: TGCAGTGTGACAGTGACCTACGAGCAGTACTTC.